These 19 T cell receptor beta chains originate from one sample sequenced in a study of blood T cells in healthy people across ages. The second PCR ran about 6 to 11 cycles with a sample-barcoded 5' primer and J-beta primers. TCRdb re-analysed the 5' RACE reads in MiXCR, keeping a single row per CDR3 protein. Seen here are hundreds of thousands of distinct CDR3 sequences, approximately 59% observed once, and the top ten hold more than 35%. Sequencing used blood. These receptor sequences come from a man aged 60 to 75 in good health.

This clonotype was counted a few times. The V gene is TRBV20-1, the J gene TRBJ2-4; TRBD1 might be the D (5 bases). Germline V gene data show CDR1 as DFQATT and CDR2 as SNEGSKA (reference sequence). V shed 6 bases and J shed 0 bases, with 18 bases lying between them. This CDR3 spans 16 amino acids. DNA for the CDR3: TGCAGTGCCCAACAAATTGGGGCTCTAGCCAAAAACATTCAGTACTTC. Protein sequence: CSAQQIGALAKNIQYF.

This clonotype came up a few times. The V gene is TRBV10-3, the J gene TRBJ2-7; 8 positions agree with TRBD1. V was pared by 2 bases and J by 2 bases, with 5 bases of the junction left unmatched. The CDR3 loop spans 15 amino acids. Germline V gene lookup returns CDR1 ENHRY and CDR2 SYGVKD. The CDR3 DNA sequence: TGTGCCATCAGTGAGCCGGGACAGGCCCCCTACGAGCAGTACTTC. Its translation: CAISEPGQAPYEQYF.

The chain couples TRBV7-2 to TRBJ2-1; possibly TRBD1 for D (6 bases). The germline gives CDR1 SGHTA, CDR2 FQGNSA. The CDR3 length is 16 residues. V was clipped by 5 bases and J by 0 bases, with 14 bases between them. CDR3 bases: TGTGCCAGCAGCCGCCGGGACACGCGCTCCTACAATGAGCAGTTCTTC. Translated: CASSRRDTRSYNEQFF.

The sample holds many counts of this clonotype. The chain joins TRBV7-9 to TRBJ2-5; D is unclear. Trimming stripped 6 bases from V and 4 bases from J, with 9 bases between. The CDR3 has 12 residues. Germline V gene data show CDR1 as SEHNR and CDR2 as FQNEAQ (reference sequence). CDR3 protein: CASSPQGETQYF. The CDR3 coding sequence is TGTGCCAGCAGTCCCCAAGGAGAGACCCAGTACTTC. Supplemented by reference TRBV7-9 and TRBJ2-5, the full variable domain reads DTGVSQNPRHKITKRGQNVTFRCDPISEHNRLYWYRQTLGQGPEFLTYFQNEAQLEKSRLLSDRFSAERPKGSFSTLEIQRTEQGDSAMYLCASSPQGETQYFGPGTRLLVL.

This clonotype was observed a handful of times. The J gene is TRBJ2-1, the V gene TRBV5-1; 13 bases are shared with TRBD2. CDR3 length equals 19 residues. V lost 4 bases, J lost 0 bases, and 10 bases stayed unmatched. Looked up from germline, CDR1 is SGHRS and CDR2 is YFSETQ. In DNA form, the CDR3 reads TGCGCCAGCAGCGGAACTAGCGGGGGGGCACAGAGCTCCTACAATGAGCAGTTCTTC. As protein: CASSGTSGGAQSSYNEQFF.

CDR3: CASSLVRSEYGYTF. The CDR3 bases are TGTGCCAGCAGCTTAGTAAGGTCGGAGTATGGCTACACCTTC. The rearrangement links TRBV7-2 to TRBJ1-2; D gene uncertain. This CDR3 region has 14 residues. V gave up 1 base and J gave up 5 bases, with 11 bases separating them. Germline V gene data show CDR1 as SGHTA and CDR2 as FQGNSA.

This clonotype appeared many times. The rearrangement joins TRBV5-1 to TRBJ2-5; 7 bases fit TRBD1. This CDR3 is 13 amino acids long. Trimming removed 3 bases from V and 4 bases from J; junction bases left unmatched: 3. The V gene's germline CDR1 is SGHRS and CDR2 YFSETQ. CDR3 sequence: CASSSGQTETQYF. CDR3 coding DNA: TGCGCCAGCAGCTCGGGACAGACAGAGACCCAGTACTTC.

The CDR3 DNA reads as TGCAGCGTTGAAGGGTTGCAGGCCACAGATACGCAGTATTTT. Translation: CSVEGLQATDTQYF. The genes are TRBV29-1 and TRBJ2-3; D is ambiguous. Germline CDR1 SQVTM, CDR2 ANQGSEA. The V end lost 1 base, the J end lost 2 bases, and 10 bases lay between the germline ends. The CDR3 contains 14 residues.

Points on this clonotype: This clone may be a read error of a much larger clone one base away. The chain links TRBV7-2 to TRBJ2-7; the match to TRBD2 covers 7 bases. Per germline, CDR1 SGHTA and CDR2 FQGNSA. CDR3 size: 14 residues. The CDR3 DNA reads TGTGCCGGCAGCTTAGGACTAGATGACTACGAGCAGTACTTC. Translation: CAGSLGLDDYEQYF.

The chain couples TRBV2 to TRBJ2-1; 7 nucleotides align to TRBD1. V lost 7 bases, J lost 7 bases, and 13 bases stayed unmatched. The CDR3 runs to 15 residues. Germline V CDR1 and CDR2: SNHLY, FYNNEI. CDR3: CASNRQGPSPNEQFF. The CDR3 DNA reads TGTGCCAGCAACCGACAGGGACCTAGCCCAAATGAGCAGTTCTTC.

In this sample, this clonotype turned up a few times. CDR3 residues: CSVSPQGSYEQYF. In nucleotides, the CDR3 is TGCAGCGTCTCACCACAGGGTTCCTACGAGCAGTACTTC. V and J are TRBV29-1 and TRBJ2-7; a weak D match, TRBD1 (6 bases). Germline-derived CDR1 and CDR2 are SQVTM and ANQGSEA. This CDR3 spans 13 amino acids. V was cut by 6 bases and J by 1 base, with 13 bases left in between.

The chain is built from TRBV6-2 or TRBV6-3 and TRBJ2-3; 9 bases match TRBD2. The CDR3 runs to 16 residues. The J segment lost 6 bases and the V segment lost 2 bases, leaving 9 bases of the junction unmatched. The germline V gene encodes CDR1 MNHEY and CDR2 SVGEGT. DNA for the CDR3: TGTGCCAGCAGTTACGGTCTAGCGGGGACTACGGATACGCAGTATTTT. Encoded protein: CASSYGLAGTTDTQYF.

J is TRBJ2-1 and V is TRBV3-1; 9 nucleotides align to TRBD2. In germline, CDR1 is LGHDT, CDR2 YNNKEL (reference sequence). J lost 1 base, V lost 2 bases, and 3 bases had no gene match. This CDR3 has 16 amino acids. The DNA for the CDR3 is TGTGCCAGCAGCCAACAAGCGGGGGGTTCCTACAATGAGCAGTTCTTC. This translates into CASSQQAGGSYNEQFF.

This clonotype was detected a few times. J is TRBJ2-4 and V is TRBV7-2, with 9 bases aligning to TRBD2. With 3 bases clipped from V and 3 bases from J, the junction kept 6 bases outside the gene matches. CDR1 and CDR2 (germline): SGHTA, FQGNSA. The CDR3 has 16 residues. CDR3: CASSLMTSGHKNIQYF. The CDR3 DNA is TGTGCCAGCAGCTTGATGACTAGCGGCCACAAAAACATTCAGTACTTC.

J is TRBJ1-2 and V is TRBV28; 7 bases are a match to TRBD1. V lost 11 bases, J lost 3 bases, and 12 bases stayed unmatched. The CDR3 consists of 14 residues. Looked up from germline, CDR1 is MDHEN and CDR2 is SYDVKM. As DNA, the CDR3 is TGTGCCGTAACGACCCGGGACAGCTACTATGGCTACACCTTC. Its protein is CAVTTRDSYYGYTF.

A single count supports this clonotype. The rearrangement uses TRBV12-5 and TRBJ1-1; D is unresolved. Germline values: CDR1 LGHNT, CDR2 FRNRAP. Trimming took off 7 bases at V and 0 bases at J, with 12 bases between the two ends. The CDR3 covers 14 residues. CDR3 nucleotide sequence: TGTGCTAGTGCCCGATCATCTTTGAACACTGAAGCTTTCTTT. Protein sequence: CASARSSLNTEAFF.

This sequence joins TRBV6-5 and TRBJ2-1; D is possibly TRBD2 (5 bases). CDR1 and CDR2 (germline): MNHEY, SVGAGI. The CDR3 is made up of 13 amino acids. V was clipped by 10 bases and J by 7 bases, with 17 bases between them. CDR3 protein: CANDEGTGNEQFF. CDR3 bases: TGTGCCAACGACGAGGGAACGGGAAATGAGCAGTTCTTC.

The chain carries TRBV2 and TRBJ2-5; either TRBD1 or TRBD2 may supply D (5 bases each). Trimming left V 7 bases short and J 5 bases short, with 17 bases between. In germline, CDR1 is SNHLY, CDR2 FYNNEI. The CDR3 sequence is 14 residues long. The CDR3: CASTEGAGVETQYF. For the CDR3, the DNA is TGTGCCAGCACCGAAGGGGCGGGCGTGGAGACCCAGTACTTC. Complete variable domain (other parts from reference TRBV2 and TRBJ2-5): EPEVTQTPSHQVTQMGQEVILRCVPISNHLYFYWYRQILGQKVEFLVSFYNNEISEKSEIFDDQFSVERPDGSNFTLKIRSTKLEDSAMYFCASTEGAGVETQYFGPGTRLLVL.

This chain uses TRBV20-1 with TRBJ1-1; perhaps TRBD1 as D (6 bases). The CDR3 consists of 12 residues. V was shortened by 8 bases and J by 7 bases, with 17 bases between the two germline ends. Germline CDR1 DFQATT, CDR2 SNEGSKA (reference sequence). The CDR3 DNA reads as TGCAGTTGGAAGGGGACACCCATTGAAGCTTTCTTT. It specifies CSWKGTPIEAFF.